These 5 T cell receptor beta chains were all obtained from the same sample, sequenced in a study of blood T cells in healthy people across ages. Primed by a sample-barcoded 5' primer and a J-beta primer mix, a second PCR proceeded for roughly 7 to 11 cycles. TCRdb called the 5' RACE reads again in MiXCR, with one record for every CDR3 protein. The table lists about 1,600,000 distinct CDR3 sequences, approximately 42% of them singletons. Specimen: blood. These receptors originate from a woman between 18 and 29 years old in good health.

This clonotype showed up just a few times. CDR3 amino acids: CANRDYPNTYEQFF. In nucleotides, the CDR3 is TGTGCCAACCGAGACTACCCAAACACATATGAGCAGTTCTTC. The V and J genes are TRBV2 and TRBJ2-1; D may be TRBD2 (5 bases). CDR1 SNHLY and CDR2 FYNNEI come from the germline V gene. Trimming cost V 10 bases and J 8 bases, with 21 bases left between them. This CDR3 has 14 residues.

As DNA, the CDR3 is TGTGCCAGCACTGGCCGACAGGGGGTTAGCACAGATACGCAGTATTTT. Translating it yields CASTGRQGVSTDTQYF. The rearrangement links TRBV2 to TRBJ2-3; 9 nucleotides align to TRBD1. CDR3 length: 16 residues. V trimming: 7 bases; J trimming: 0 bases; junction bases outside the gene matches: 8. Germline CDR1 is SNHLY and CDR2 is FYNNEI.

This clonotype occurred many times. The rearrangement uses TRBV12-3 or TRBV12-4 and TRBJ2-5; D remains unclear. The CDR3 length is 13 residues. Trimming took off 5 bases at V and 1 base at J, with 8 bases between the two ends. The DNA for the CDR3 is TGTGCCAGCAGTAGGTCTGGCCAAGAGACCCAGTACTTC. The encoded protein is CASSRSGQETQYF.

This clonotype was seen at least ten times. The V gene is TRBV27, the J gene TRBJ1-1, with no clear D. The CDR3 is 13 residues long. Germline V gene lookup returns CDR1 MNHEY and CDR2 SMNVEV (reference sequence). V lost 5 bases and J lost 0, with 7 bases in between. The CDR3 loop reads CASSGGLNTEAFF. The CDR3 DNA reads as TGTGCCAGCAGTGGTGGGTTGAACACTGAAGCTTTCTTT.

This clonotype has more than one count but fewer than ten. The chain carries TRBV29-1 and TRBJ2-7; the D is unclear. From germline, CDR1 is SQVTM and CDR2 ANQGSEA. With 4 bases removed from V and 3 bases from J, the gap between germline ends came to 10 bases. The CDR3 spans 12 residues. CDR3 in amino acids: CSVAPDHYEQYF. CDR3 coding DNA: TGCAGCGTTGCACCGGACCACTACGAGCAGTACTTC.